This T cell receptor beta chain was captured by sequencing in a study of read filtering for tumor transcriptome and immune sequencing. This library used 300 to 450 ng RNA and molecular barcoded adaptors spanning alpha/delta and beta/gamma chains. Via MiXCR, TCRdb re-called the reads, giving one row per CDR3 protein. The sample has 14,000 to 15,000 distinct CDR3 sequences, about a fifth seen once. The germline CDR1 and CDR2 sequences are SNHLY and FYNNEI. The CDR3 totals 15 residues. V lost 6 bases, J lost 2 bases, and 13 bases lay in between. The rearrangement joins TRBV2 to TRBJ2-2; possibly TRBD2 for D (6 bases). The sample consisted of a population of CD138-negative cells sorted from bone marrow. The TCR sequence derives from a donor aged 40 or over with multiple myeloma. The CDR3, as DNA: TGTGCCAGCAGAATCGCGCGGGAAAACACCGGGGAGCTGTTTTTT. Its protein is CASRIARENTGELFF.